One and the same sample provided the 17 T cell receptor beta chains below, sequenced in a study of cytotoxic CD8 clonotypes in ibrutinib-treated CLL. TCRdb keeps only in-frame clones here, not all; method: immunoSEQ multiplex PCR. Of about 50,000 clones listed, 83% are singletons. Sequences were derived from PBMCs, sampled after 24 months of ibrutinib treatment. These receptors were obtained from a human donor with chronic lymphocytic leukemia.

This clone showed up just once. The chain couples TRBV5-4 to TRBJ2-2, with 12 bases aligning to TRBD2. CDR3 length equals 16 residues. V gave up 0 bases and J gave up 7 bases; unmatched junction bases: 4. CDR1 is SGHNT, CDR2 YYREEE, per germline (reference sequence). The CDR3 protein is CASSLGRLAGVGELFF. CDR3 nucleotides: TGTGCCAGCAGCTTGGGGAGACTAGCGGGAGTCGGGGAGCTGTTTTTT.

Only a few counts were recorded for this clone. The CDR3 nucleotides are TGTGCCAGCAGCCCCCTTGGTGGTTTGAACACTGAAGCTTTCTTT. Translated: CASSPLGGLNTEAFF. The chain is built from TRBV7-6 and TRBJ1-1; D uncertain. The germline V and J ends were trimmed by 5 bases and 0 bases, with 13 bases remaining between them. Germline assignment: CDR1 SGHVS and CDR2 FNYEAQ. The length of the CDR3 is 15 residues.

The chain is built from TRBV11-2 and TRBJ2-1, with D unclear. V dropped 5 bases and J dropped 0 bases, with 11 bases sitting between them. Germline V gene sequence: CDR1 SGHAT, CDR2 FQNNGV. This CDR3 region has 15 residues. This CDR3 reads CASSPDASSYNEQFF. The CDR3 coding sequence is TGTGCCAGCAGCCCGGACGCAAGCTCCTACAATGAGCAGTTCTTC.

By sample fraction, this clone is medium-sized. This chain connects TRBV2 to TRBJ2-1, with 10 bases matching TRBD1. J lost 7 bases, V lost 8 bases, and 8 bases had no gene match. Germline V lookup: CDR1 SNHLY, CDR2 FYNNEI. The CDR3 has 14 residues. CDR3 in amino acids: CASDRDRGPNEQFF. In DNA, the CDR3 is TGTGCCAGCGATCGCGACAGGGGGCCAAATGAGCAGTTCTTC. The entire variable domain, with the rest obtained from reference TRBV2 and TRBJ2-1, is as follows: EPEVTQTPSHQVTQMGQEVILRCVPISNHLYFYWYRQILGQKVEFLVSFYNNEISEKSEIFDDQFSVERPDGSNFTLKIRSTKLEDSAMYFCASDRDRGPNEQFFGPGTRLTVL.

The rearrangement joins TRBV5-1 to TRBJ2-7; tentatively, D is TRBD2 (6 bases). V lost 0 bases to trimming and J lost 0 bases, with 16 bases between them. The CDR3 totals 17 residues. The germline CDR1 and CDR2 sequences are SGHRS and YFSETQ. Here the CDR3 DNA reads TGCGCCAGCAGCTTGGGCCCCTATGGGGGAGGCTCCTACGAGCAGTACTTC. Residues: CASSLGPYGGGSYEQYF.

The chain has TRBV9 and TRBJ1-1; TRBD1 is a possible D gene (5 bases). Germline V gene lookup returns CDR1 SGDLS and CDR2 YYNGEE. The CDR3 extends over 14 amino acids. V was trimmed by 0 bases and J by 4 bases, leaving 10 bases between them. The DNA of the CDR3 is TGTGCCAGCAGCGTAGATCCCGGGGGCACTGAAGCTTTCTTT. Its protein is CASSVDPGGTEAFF.

The chain carries TRBV5-1 and TRBJ2-5; D may be TRBD1 or TRBD2 (5 bases each). Trimming removed 5 bases at V and 1 base at J, with 9 bases between. Germline CDR1 and CDR2: SGHRS and YFSETQ. CDR3 length equals 13 residues. The CDR3 protein is CASRGTVQETQYF. CDR3 nucleotide sequence: TGCGCCAGCAGGGGGACGGTCCAAGAGACCCAGTACTTC.

The V and J genes are TRBV9 and TRBJ2-7; D not certain. Trimming removed 0 bases from V and 5 bases from J, with 12 bases in between. The CDR3 spans 14 residues. Germline V gene data show CDR1 as SGDLS and CDR2 as YYNGEE. In nucleotides, the CDR3 is TGTGCCAGCAGCGTAGGGCATGGGGTCCACGAGCAGTACTTC. It yields the protein CASSVGHGVHEQYF.

The chain carries TRBV2 and TRBJ1-2; a weak D match, TRBD1 (6 bases). CDR1 and CDR2 from the germline V gene are SNHLY and FYNNEI. The CDR3 length is 14 residues. The V end was cut by 3 bases, the J end by 5 bases, with 13 bases between. CDR3 DNA sequence: TGTGCCAGCAGTGACGTAGGGGGAGGGTATGGCTACACCTTC. This gives the protein CASSDVGGGYGYTF.

The chain employs TRBV28 and TRBJ1-2, with TRBD1 identical over 9 bases. V gave up 10 bases and J gave up 3 bases; unmatched junction bases: 9. CDR1 is MDHEN and CDR2 is SYDVKM in the germline V gene. This CDR3 has 14 residues. CDR3 in amino acids: CAILTGGGDYGYTF. The DNA for the CDR3 is TGTGCCATCCTTACAGGGGGCGGGGACTATGGCTACACCTTC.

The genes are TRBV6-1 and TRBJ1-1; D gene ambiguous. Per germline, CDR1 MNHNS and CDR2 SASEGT. The CDR3 has 16 amino acids. V dropped 4 bases and J dropped 0 bases, with 15 bases sitting between them. CDR3 loop: CASSARELLMNTEAFF. CDR3 DNA sequence: TGTGCCAGCAGTGCTCGGGAGTTACTTATGAACACTGAAGCTTTCTTT.

This clone appeared once. The chain has TRBV12-2 and TRBJ1-2. TRBV12-2 is a recognized pseudogene. This CDR3 contains 14 residues. CDR3 bases: TGTGCAAGTCGCTCACGACGGAGCGGCTATGGCTACACCTTC. Protein: CASRSRRSGYGYTF.

V gene TRBV10-3 combines with J gene TRBJ2-3; 7 bases are a match to TRBD2. The V gene end was trimmed by 3 bases and the J gene end by 2 bases; junction bases not matched to a gene: 8. CDR3 length: 16 amino acids. Germline CDR1 and CDR2: ENHRY and SYGVKD. The CDR3, as DNA: TGTGCCATCAGTGACCCCCTAGCGGAAACCACAGATACGCAGTATTTT. Translated: CAISDPLAETTDTQYF.

This chain links TRBV30 with TRBJ2-7, with D unresolved. The CDR3 runs to 15 residues. The germline gives CDR1 GTSNPN, CDR2 SVGIG (reference sequence). V lost 0 bases, J lost 3 bases, and 15 bases lay in between. CDR3 residues: CAWSVPPRSGYEQYF. As DNA, the CDR3 is TGTGCCTGGAGTGTTCCCCCCCGTTCGGGCTACGAGCAGTACTTC.

This clone was seen a handful of times. The gene calls are TRBV4-1 and TRBJ2-3; D unclear. Germline CDR1 and CDR2: MGHRA and YSYEKL. The ends were cut back, 7 bases at V and 0 bases at J, with 2 bases in the middle. The CDR3 covers 11 residues. CDR3 sequence (DNA): TGCGCCAGCACAAGCACAGATACGCAGTATTTT. Protein product: CASTSTDTQYF.

There are a few counts of this clone. This chain links TRBV9 with TRBJ1-4; 7 bases match TRBD1. The germline CDR1 and CDR2 sequences are SGDLS and YYNGEE. V was clipped by 4 bases and J by 4 bases; unmatched bases: 7. CDR3 length: 15 amino acids. The CDR3 DNA reads TGTGCCAGCAGCCCCCAGACAGGGAGTAATGAAAAACTGTTTTTT. Translated, it gives CASSPQTGSNEKLFF.

The chain uses TRBV29-1 and TRBJ2-2, with 8 nucleotides matching TRBD2. CDR1 is SQVTM, CDR2 ANQGSEA, per germline. The CDR3 covers 15 residues. The ends lost 3 bases at V and 5 bases at J; junction bases unmatched: 8. CDR3 sequence: CSVDLGGGRTGELFF. In DNA, the CDR3 is TGCAGCGTTGACCTAGGCGGGGGGCGGACCGGGGAGCTGTTTTTT.